This paragraph covers one T cell receptor beta chain sequence. Per the authors' pipeline: Nucleated cell number was recorded as an estimate derived from reference gene primer amplification. Sequenced by immunoSEQ multiplex PCR; TCRdb stores in-frame clones only, minus some. V and J calls and clone size are those listed in that table; D and trimming were worked out from the DNA. The table has 90,000 to 110,000 clones, roughly 87% seen once. This entry comes from a study of blood T cell repertoires in COVID-19. Study information: Samples came from the United States, Italy and Spain, spanning acute and convalescent COVID-19. T cells, B-cell-depleted T cells, or PBMCs supplied cDNA or gDNA.

Sequencing used peripheral blood. The clonotype originates from a man aged 50 or older with acute or convalescent COVID-19.

The CDR3 region has the DNA TGTGCCAGTAGTATTAGGTCAGGGAACAATGAGCAGTTCTTC. Protein sequence: CASSIRSGNNEQFF. The V gene is TRBV19, the J gene TRBJ2-1, with D possibly matching TRBD1 (5 bases). The ends were cut back, 3 bases at V and 5 bases at J, with 11 bases in the middle. CDR3 length: 14 amino acids. Looked up from germline, CDR1 is LNHDA and CDR2 is SQIVND (reference sequence).